These 16 T cell receptor beta chains originate from one sample sequenced in a study of CD8+CD57+ T cells in acquired aplastic anemia. Researchers used genomic DNA as the template to profile TCR beta VDJ and CDR3. TCRdb recomputed calls from the reads with MiXCR, one row per CDR3 protein. The sample yields some 410,000 distinct CDR3 sequences, 65% to 75% seen once. Sequencing was carried out using sorted CD4+, CD8+, or CD8+CD57+ T cells (not recorded which) from PBMCs. The receptor source for this set is a human donor in good health, serving as a control.

This clonotype is a singleton in its sample. V usage is TRBV2 and J usage is TRBJ2-2; TRBD2 agrees at 8 bases. Germline V CDR1 and CDR2: SNHLY, FYNNEI. V shed 8 bases and J 5 bases; nucleotides not matched to a gene: 10. The CDR3 extends over 15 amino acids. The CDR3 DNA reads as TGTGCCAGCCTAACGGGGGGGCGGGGGACCGGGGAGCTGTTTTTT. It specifies CASLTGGRGTGELFF.

The sample holds a few counts of this clonotype. Because the CDR3 is missing its conserved closing phenylalanine or tryptophan, this is likely a read error. This chain links TRBV5-4 with TRBJ2-5; 9 bases match TRBD1. The J call is uncertain, as TRBJ2-1 better fits the DNA end. The CDR3 is 21 residues long. Germline V gene data show CDR1 as SGHNT and CDR2 as YYREEE (reference sequence). The CDR3 sequence: CASSRDREGLYLVSSYNEQFL. In DNA, the CDR3 is TGTGCCAGCAGCCGGGACAGGGAAGGACTTTACCTTGTTAGCTCCTACAATGAGCAGTTCCTC.

With respect to this clonotype: No conserved phenylalanine or tryptophan ends this CDR3, so it is likely a read error. Because the CDR3's place on the DNA is in doubt, the DNA is left out and the CDR3 is given as listed by TCRdb. V is TRBV7-2 and J is TRBJ1-2; no DNA check was done on the table's D call, TRBD1. CDR1 is SGHTA, CDR2 FQGNSA, per germline. Including both end residues, the CDR3 is 13 amino acids long. CDR3 sequence: CASSSGTGYDLRA.

This clonotype was picked up a small number of times. The genes are TRBV7-7 and TRBJ2-5, with D maybe TRBD2 (6 bases). Germline V gives CDR1 SSHAT, CDR2 FNYEAQ (reference sequence). With 3 bases removed from V and 1 base from J, the gap between germline ends came to 9 bases. The CDR3 spans 14 residues. CDR3: CASSLAGIQETQYF. Written as DNA, the CDR3 is TGTGCCAGCAGCTTGGCGGGGATCCAAGAGACCCAGTACTTC.

V and J are TRBV15 and TRBJ2-1, with TRBD2 identical over 7 bases. The J segment lost 4 bases and the V segment lost 3 bases, leaving 6 bases of the junction unmatched. The germline CDR1 and CDR2 sequences are LNHNV and YYDKDF (reference sequence). The CDR3 is 15 amino acids. CDR3: CATSREVGLYNEQFF. The CDR3 DNA reads as TGTGCCACCAGCAGGGAGGTGGGACTATACAATGAGCAGTTCTTC.

V is TRBV4-3 and J is TRBJ2-7, with 9 nucleotides matching TRBD1. Germline V gives CDR1 LGHNA, CDR2 YSLEER. The CDR3 consists of 16 residues. V trimming: 8 bases; J trimming: 10 bases; junction bases outside the gene matches: 21. The CDR3, as DNA: TGCGCCAGCCGTTTGATTCCCCCCGGGACAGGGAGGGGCCAGTACTTC. It specifies CASRLIPPGTGRGQYF.

There are a few counts of this clonotype. A read error is possible here, since a much larger clone lies one base away. The CDR3 DNA sequence: TGTGCCAGCAGCTTCGGGACTAGCGGCGATGAGCAGTTCTTC. As protein: CASSFGTSGDEQFF. The chain has TRBV7-2 and TRBJ2-1; 11 bases are shared with TRBD2. The V segment lost 3 bases and the J segment 8 bases; nucleotides outside the gene matches: 3. CDR3 size: 14 residues. CDR1 is SGHTA, CDR2 FQGNSA, per germline.

CDR3: CASSINGGQNEQFF. CDR3 DNA sequence: TGTGCCAGCAGCATCAACGGGGGGCAAAATGAGCAGTTCTTC. This chain uses TRBV7-6 with TRBJ2-1, with D possibly TRBD2 on 7 matching bases. This CDR3 comprises 14 residues. The germline V gene has CDR1 SGHVS and CDR2 FNYEAQ. Trimming stripped 5 bases from V and 7 bases from J, with 15 bases between.

The rearrangement uses TRBV20-1 and TRBJ2-7; 8 nucleotides match TRBD1. Germline-derived CDR1 and CDR2 are DFQATT and SNEGSKA (reference sequence). The CDR3 has 17 amino acids. Trimming cost V 5 bases and J 2 bases; bases outside gene matches: 17. The CDR3 loop reads CSALIRDRISGTYEQYF. DNA of the CDR3: TGCAGTGCTCTAATCCGGGACAGGATCTCCGGCACCTACGAGCAGTACTTC.

The chain combines TRBV29-1 with TRBJ2-2; D possibly corresponds to TRBD1 (6 bases). CDR3 length: 14 residues. CDR1 and CDR2 from the germline V gene are SQVTM and ANQGSEA. The CDR3 coding sequence is TGCAGTGCGTACTCGGGACAAAGGGCCGGGGAGCTGTTTTTT. Protein product: CSAYSGQRAGELFF.

This clonotype was recorded once. The chain joins TRBV11-3 to TRBJ2-7, with D possibly matching TRBD1 (6 bases). This CDR3 spans 14 amino acids. V lost 2 bases to trimming and J lost 3 bases, with 11 bases between them. Germline CDR1 is SGHNT and CDR2 is YENEEA. The DNA of the CDR3 is TGTGCCAGCAGCTTACAGGACAGCCACTACGAGCAGTACTTC. The encoded protein is CASSLQDSHYEQYF. Filled out from reference TRBV11-3 and TRBJ2-7, the complete variable domain reads EAGVVQSPRYKIIEKKQPVAFWCNPISGHNTLYWYLQNLGQGPELLIRYENEEAVDDSQLPKDRFSAERLKGVDSTLKIQPAELGDSAVYLCASSLQDSHYEQYFGPGTRLTVT.

This clonotype was counted ten times or more. The V and J genes are TRBV14 and TRBJ1-1; 8 nucleotides agree with TRBD1. There are 14 residues in the CDR3. Germline loops: CDR1 SGHDN, CDR2 FVKESK. V trimming: 8 bases; J trimming: 6 bases; junction bases outside the gene matches: 11. In nucleotides, the CDR3 is TGTGCCAGCCAGACAGGGGACTTTCATTCTGAAGCTTTCTTT. Translating gives CASQTGDFHSEAFF.

V gene TRBV7-3 combines with J gene TRBJ2-1; the match to TRBD2 covers 8 bases. V lost 6 bases and J lost 9; bases outside the gene matches: 16. Germline assignment: CDR1 SGHTA and CDR2 FQGTGA. CDR3 length equals 16 residues. The CDR3 DNA reads TGTGCCAGCAGTCGACTGGCGGGGGGTACTGAGGCTGAGCAGTTCTTC. Its translation is CASSRLAGGTEAEQFF.

The gene calls are TRBV29-1 and TRBJ2-5; perhaps D is TRBD1 or TRBD2 (6 bases each). The CDR3 spans 10 residues. Trimming left V 3 bases short and J 11 bases short, with 10 bases between. Germline loops: CDR1 SQVTM, CDR2 ANQGSEA. CDR3: CSVDPGAQYF. CDR3 DNA: TGCAGCGTTGACCCGGGGGCGCAGTACTTC.

A single count supports this clonotype. The chain carries TRBV5-7 and TRBJ1-1; D gene ambiguous. TRBV5-7 is identified as an open reading frame with a role that is uncertain. With 4 bases removed from V and 2 bases from J, the gap between germline ends came to 9 bases. This CDR3 spans 13 amino acids. The chain's CDR3 is CASSVVSNTEAFF. CDR3 nucleotides: TGTGCCAGCAGCGTGGTATCAAACACTGAAGCTTTCTTT.

This chain joins TRBV20-1 and TRBJ1-1, with D tentatively TRBD1 (6 bases). The V end was cut by 4 bases, the J end by 12 bases, with 15 bases between. This CDR3 has 11 residues. Germline CDR1 and CDR2: DFQATT and SNEGSKA (reference sequence). CDR3 in DNA: TGCAGTGCTAAGGGGGTTGAAAAACCTTTCTTT. Its protein product is CSAKGVEKPFF.